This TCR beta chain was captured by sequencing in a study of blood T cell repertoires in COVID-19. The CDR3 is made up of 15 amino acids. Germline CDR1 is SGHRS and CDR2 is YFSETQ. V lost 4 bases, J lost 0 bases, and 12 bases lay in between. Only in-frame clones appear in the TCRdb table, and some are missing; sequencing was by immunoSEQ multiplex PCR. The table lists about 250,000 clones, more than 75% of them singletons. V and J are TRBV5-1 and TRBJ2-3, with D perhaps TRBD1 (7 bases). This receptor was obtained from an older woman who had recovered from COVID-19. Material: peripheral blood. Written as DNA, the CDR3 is TGCGCCAGCAGCCCGGAGGGGGCTAGCACAGATACGCAGTATTTT. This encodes CASSPEGASTDTQYF.